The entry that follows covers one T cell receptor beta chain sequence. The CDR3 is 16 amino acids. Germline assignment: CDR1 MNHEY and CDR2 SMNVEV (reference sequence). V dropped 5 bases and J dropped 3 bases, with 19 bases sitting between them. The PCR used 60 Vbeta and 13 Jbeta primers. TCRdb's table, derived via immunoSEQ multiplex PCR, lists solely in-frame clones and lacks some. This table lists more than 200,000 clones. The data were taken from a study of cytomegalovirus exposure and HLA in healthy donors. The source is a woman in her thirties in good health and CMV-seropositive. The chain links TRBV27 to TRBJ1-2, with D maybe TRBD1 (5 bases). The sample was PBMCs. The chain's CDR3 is CASSSPGLQGDYGYTF. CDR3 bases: TGTGCCAGCAGTAGTCCGGGACTCCAAGGGGACTATGGCTACACCTTC.